This TCR beta chain was documented in a study of human T cells and chemical hapten exposure. Described time point: patch test 3, about 24 weeks after DPC sensitization. Noted treatment: therapeutic diphenylcyclopropenone sensitization with weekly scalp DPC. The germline CDR1 and CDR2 sequences are SQVTM and ANQGSEA. Trimming pared 4 bases from V and 0 bases from J, leaving 15 bases between. This CDR3 contains 16 residues. Each CDR3 protein gets one entry after TCRdb re-called the RACE reads with MiXCR. The repertoire holds roughly 200,000 distinct CDR3 sequences, 20% to 25% seen once, with roughly 2.3% in the top ten.

The TCR was taken from a woman aged 40 to 49 with alopecia areata. Some clones in this sample may be carry-over from other donors' samples. The chain carries TRBV29-1 and TRBJ1-4; tentative D call: TRBD1 (5 bases). The sequenced sample was whole blood, obtained in connection with sensitization to the hapten diphenylcyclopropenone (DPC). CDR3 region: CSVAGRTSTTNEKLFF. The DNA of the CDR3 is TGCAGCGTTGCGGGCAGGACATCGACAACTAATGAAAAACTGTTTTTT. Full variable domain (remainder filled in from reference TRBV29-1 and TRBJ1-4): SAVISQKPSRDICQRGTSLTIQCQVDSQVTMMFWYRQQPGQSLTLIATANQGSEATYESGFVIDKFPISRPNLTFSTLTVSNMSPEDSSIYLCSVAGRTSTTNEKLFFGSGTQLSVL.